A selection of T cell receptor beta chains follows, all from one sample in a study of Tregs in tolerant kidney transplant recipients. Libraries were prepared by immunoSEQ multiplex PCR; TCRdb keeps only in-frame clonotypes and omits some of them. This table holds approximately 66,000 clones, 70% to 90% found once. Sequenced here: Tregs from blood, sampled before the transplant. The receptors were sampled from a human donor who received a combined kidney and bone marrow transplant. Each CDR3 is given with its conserved first and last residue. The D gene is left open where the match is weak. Clone size is shown for a subset of rows, as once, few, many or a class of expanded clone.

cdr3_nt cdr3_aa d_call clone_size j_call v_call
TGTGCCTGGAGTGTAACAGCCGGTCCAGGGACCCAGTACTTC CAWSVTAGPGTQYF . . TRBJ2-5 TRBV30
TGTGCCAGCAGTCCCCGGACAGCGTTAGGGGAGCAGTACTTC CASSPRTALGEQYF . . TRBJ2-7 TRBV27
TGTGCCAGCAGCGCCACAGACAACAGATACTACGAGCAGTACTTC CASSATDNRYYEQYF . . TRBJ2-7 TRBV9
TGTGCCAGCAGTGGAAGAACTAGCGGGGGGTGGGCCTACGAGCAGTACTTC CASSGRTSGGWAYEQYF TRBD2 . TRBJ2-7 TRBV2
TGTGCCAGCAGTTACAGAGCGGGAGGGCACAGCGAGCAGTACTTC CASSYRAGGHSEQYF TRBD2 . TRBJ2-7 TRBV6-5
TGTGCCACCAGCAGAGGGAGGACGGGAGGCTACTACAATGAGCAGTTCTTC CATSRGRTGGYYNEQFF TRBD2 . TRBJ2-1 TRBV15
TGTGCCAGCAGCTTGGTACCGGGGGCCGTCTATGGCTACACCTTC CASSLVPGAVYGYTF . . TRBJ1-2 TRBV5-4
TGTGCCAGCACCCTAGGGACCTACAATGAGCAGTTCTTC CASTLGTYNEQFF . once TRBJ2-1 TRBV28
TGTGCCAGCACCCGCCGAAGGGAGGGCAAAAACATTCAGTACTTC CASTRRREGKNIQYF TRBD2 . TRBJ2-4 TRBV6-1
TGTGCCAGCAGTCCCTCCAAGACCTACGAGCAGTACTTC CASSPSKTYEQYF . . TRBJ2-7 TRBV6-5
TGTGCCAGCAGCCAAACCTCCACAGGGAATAATTCACCCCTCCACTTT CASSQTSTGNNSPLHF . . TRBJ1-6 TRBV5-6
TGTGCCGGACAGGGGTCCCTTAATGAAAAACTGTTTTTT CAGQGSLNEKLFF TRBD1 few TRBJ1-4 TRBV30
TGTGCCAGTAGTATTAGGGGCGGATTGAACACTGAAGCTTTCTTT CASSIRGGLNTEAFF . . TRBJ1-1 TRBV19
TGTGCCATCAGTGAGTCGGGCTTCGGTCTCCAGCATTTT CAISESGFGLQHF . . TRBJ1-5 TRBV10-3
TGCGCCAGCAGCTTGGAGCGGGGGGGCCGGGATACGCAGTATTTT CASSLERGGRDTQYF TRBD2 . TRBJ2-3 TRBV5-1
TGTGCCAGCAGCTTAGTGGGGGGTTTAGCTGAAGCTCTCTTT CASSLVGGLAEALF . . TRBJ1-1 TRBV7-8
TGTGCCAGCGGCTTGGGTAGGGGGCAGGGCGGAGGCTACACCTTC CASGLGRGQGGGYTF TRBD1 . TRBJ1-2 TRBV5-4
TGTGCCAGTAGTTTTCGCGATACGCAGTATTTT CASSFRDTQYF . . TRBJ2-3 TRBV19
TGTGCCAGCAGCTTCGGACAGGGTTACACTGAAGCTTTCTTT CASSFGQGYTEAFF TRBD1 . TRBJ1-1 TRBV5-4
TGCAGTGCTGGCGCTAGCGGTTTT CSAGASGF TRBD2 . TRBJ2-3 TRBV20-1
TGTGCCAGCAGCCCCGGGACGAGAACTAGGGCCGGGGAGCTGTTTTTT CASSPGTRTRAGELFF . . TRBJ2-2 TRBV5-4
TGTGCCAGCACAAATTACGGGGTAGCTAATGAAAAACTGTTTTTT CASTNYGVANEKLFF . . TRBJ1-4 TRBV6-5
TGTGCCAGCAGCTCCCTCCCGGGACGGATTAACTATGGCTACACCTTC CASSSLPGRINYGYTF . . TRBJ1-2 TRBV28
TGTGCCTGGAGTGTAGGGACAGGGGGCGCGGGAGGCTACACCTTC CAWSVGTGGAGGYTF TRBD1 . TRBJ1-2 TRBV30
TGTGCCAGCAGTGAAGGTCCAGCGGGGAATAGTGCTTTCTTT CASSEGPAGNSAFF . . TRBJ1-1 TRBV6-5